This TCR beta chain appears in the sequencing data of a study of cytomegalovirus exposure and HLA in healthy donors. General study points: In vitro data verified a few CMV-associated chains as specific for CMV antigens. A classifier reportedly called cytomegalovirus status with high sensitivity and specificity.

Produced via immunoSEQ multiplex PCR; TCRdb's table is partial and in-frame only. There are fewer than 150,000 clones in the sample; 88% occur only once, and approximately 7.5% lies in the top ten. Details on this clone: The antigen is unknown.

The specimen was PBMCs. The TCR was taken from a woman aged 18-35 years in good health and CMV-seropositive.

Here the CDR3 DNA reads TGTGCCAGCAGCTTAGTAGAGGGCGTTGAGCAGTTCTTC. This translates into CASSLVEGVEQFF. V and J are TRBV7-2 and TRBJ2-1, with a tentative D call TRBD2 (5 bases). This CDR3 contains 13 residues. Germline CDR1 SGHTA, CDR2 FQGNSA. The germline V and J ends were trimmed by 1 base and 9 bases, with 10 bases remaining between them.